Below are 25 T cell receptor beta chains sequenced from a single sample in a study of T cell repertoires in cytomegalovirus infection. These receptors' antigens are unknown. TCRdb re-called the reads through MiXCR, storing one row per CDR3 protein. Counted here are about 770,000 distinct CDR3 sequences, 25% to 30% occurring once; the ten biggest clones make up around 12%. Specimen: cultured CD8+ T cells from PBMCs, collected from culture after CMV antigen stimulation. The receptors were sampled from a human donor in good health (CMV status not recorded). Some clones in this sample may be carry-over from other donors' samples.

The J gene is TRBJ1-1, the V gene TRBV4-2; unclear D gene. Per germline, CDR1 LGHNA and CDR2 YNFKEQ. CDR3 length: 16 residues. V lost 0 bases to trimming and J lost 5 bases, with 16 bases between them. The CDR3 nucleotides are TGTGCCAGCAGCCAAGATAGTTACCCTGGAGGGACTGAAGCTTTCTTT. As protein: CASSQDSYPGGTEAFF.

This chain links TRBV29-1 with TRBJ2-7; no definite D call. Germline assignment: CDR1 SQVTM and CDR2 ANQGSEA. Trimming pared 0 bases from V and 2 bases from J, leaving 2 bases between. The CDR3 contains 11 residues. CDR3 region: CSVEEAYEQYF. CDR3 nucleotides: TGCAGCGTTGAAGAGGCCTACGAGCAGTACTTC.

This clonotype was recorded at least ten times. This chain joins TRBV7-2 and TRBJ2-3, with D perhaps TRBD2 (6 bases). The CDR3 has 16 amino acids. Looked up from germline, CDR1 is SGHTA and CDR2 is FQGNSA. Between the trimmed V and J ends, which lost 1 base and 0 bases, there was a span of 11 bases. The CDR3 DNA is TGTGCCAGCAGCTTAGACCCAGGACTAAGCACAGATACGCAGTATTTT. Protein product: CASSLDPGLSTDTQYF. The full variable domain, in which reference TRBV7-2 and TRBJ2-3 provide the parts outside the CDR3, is GAGVSQSPSNKVTEKGKDVELRCDPISGHTALYWYRQSLGQGLEFLIYFQGNSAPDKSGLPSDRFSAERTGGSVSTLTIQRTQQEDSAVYLCASSLDPGLSTDTQYFGPGTRLTVL.

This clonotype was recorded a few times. Written as DNA, the CDR3 is TGTGCCAGCAGCACACTTGGGACAGGTAGAGGGAACTATGGCTACACCTTC. Encoded protein: CASSTLGTGRGNYGYTF. This chain joins TRBV27 and TRBJ1-2; TRBD1 matches at 8 bases. CDR3 size: 17 residues. Germline V gene lookup returns CDR1 MNHEY and CDR2 SMNVEV (reference sequence). V lost 6 bases and J lost 2; bases outside the gene matches: 14.

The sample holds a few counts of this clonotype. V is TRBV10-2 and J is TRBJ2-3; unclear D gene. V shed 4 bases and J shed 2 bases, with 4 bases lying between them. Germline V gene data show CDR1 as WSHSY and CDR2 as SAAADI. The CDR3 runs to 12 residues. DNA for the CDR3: TGCGCCAGCAGTGTTGTCACAGATACGCAGTATTTT. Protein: CASSVVTDTQYF.

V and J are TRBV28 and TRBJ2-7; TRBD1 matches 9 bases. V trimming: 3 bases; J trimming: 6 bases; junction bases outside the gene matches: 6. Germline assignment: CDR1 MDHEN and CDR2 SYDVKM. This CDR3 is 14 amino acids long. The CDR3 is CASSFWTGDIEQYF. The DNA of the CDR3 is TGTGCCAGCAGTTTCTGGACAGGGGATATCGAGCAGTACTTC.

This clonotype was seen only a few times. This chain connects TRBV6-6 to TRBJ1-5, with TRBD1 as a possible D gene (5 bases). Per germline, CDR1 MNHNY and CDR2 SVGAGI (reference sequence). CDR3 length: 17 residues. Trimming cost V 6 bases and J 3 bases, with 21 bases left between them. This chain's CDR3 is CASSLEGRGSNNQPQHF. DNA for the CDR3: TGTGCCAGCAGCCTAGAGGGTAGGGGATCGAACAATCAGCCCCAGCATTTT.

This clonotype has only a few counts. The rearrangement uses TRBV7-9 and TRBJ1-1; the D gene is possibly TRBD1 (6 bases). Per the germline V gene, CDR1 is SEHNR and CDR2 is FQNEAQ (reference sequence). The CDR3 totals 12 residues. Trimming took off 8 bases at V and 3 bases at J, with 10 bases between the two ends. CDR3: CASGGSDTEAFF. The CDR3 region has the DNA TGTGCCAGCGGGGGCTCGGACACTGAAGCTTTCTTT.

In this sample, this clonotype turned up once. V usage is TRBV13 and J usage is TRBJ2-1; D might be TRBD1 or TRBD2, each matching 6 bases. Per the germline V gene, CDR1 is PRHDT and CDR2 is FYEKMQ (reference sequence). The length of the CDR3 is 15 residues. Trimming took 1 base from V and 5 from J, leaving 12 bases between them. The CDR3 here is CASSLAGALNNEQFF. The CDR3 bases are TGTGCCAGCAGCTTAGCGGGGGCGCTGAACAATGAGCAGTTCTTC.

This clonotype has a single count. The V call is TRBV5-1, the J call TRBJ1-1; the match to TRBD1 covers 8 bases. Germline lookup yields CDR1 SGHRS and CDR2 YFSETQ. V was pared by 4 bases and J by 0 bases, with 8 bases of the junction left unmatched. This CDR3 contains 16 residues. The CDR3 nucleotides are TGCGCCAGCAGCCGGACAGGGTGGGACATGAACACTGAAGCTTTCTTT. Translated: CASSRTGWDMNTEAFF.

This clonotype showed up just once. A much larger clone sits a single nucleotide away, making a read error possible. The CDR3 loop is CANSEQRGEQYF. CDR3 DNA sequence: TGTGCCAACAGTGAACAAAGGGGCGAGCAGTACTTC. The gene calls are TRBV25-1 and TRBJ2-7, with D possibly being TRBD1 (5 bases). The CDR3 length is 12 residues. Germline CDR1 is MGHDK and CDR2 is SYGVNS.

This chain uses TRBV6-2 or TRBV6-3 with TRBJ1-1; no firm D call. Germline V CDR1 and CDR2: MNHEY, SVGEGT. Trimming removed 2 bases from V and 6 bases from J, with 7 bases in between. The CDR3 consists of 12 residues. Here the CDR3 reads CASSYAGSEAFF. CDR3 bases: TGTGCCAGCAGTTACGCGGGGTCTGAAGCTTTCTTT.

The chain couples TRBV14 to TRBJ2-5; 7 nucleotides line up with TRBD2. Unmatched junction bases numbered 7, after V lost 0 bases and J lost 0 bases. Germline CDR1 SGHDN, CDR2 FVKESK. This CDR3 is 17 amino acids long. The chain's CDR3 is CASSQDRLAAYQETQYF. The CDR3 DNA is TGTGCCAGCAGCCAAGATAGGCTAGCGGCGTACCAAGAGACCCAGTACTTC.

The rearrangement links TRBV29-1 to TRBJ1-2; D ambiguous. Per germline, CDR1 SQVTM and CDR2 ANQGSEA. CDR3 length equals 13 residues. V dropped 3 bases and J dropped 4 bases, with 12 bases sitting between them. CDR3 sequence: CSVDGQNGYGYTF. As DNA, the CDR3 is TGCAGCGTTGATGGGCAGAACGGCTATGGCTACACCTTC.

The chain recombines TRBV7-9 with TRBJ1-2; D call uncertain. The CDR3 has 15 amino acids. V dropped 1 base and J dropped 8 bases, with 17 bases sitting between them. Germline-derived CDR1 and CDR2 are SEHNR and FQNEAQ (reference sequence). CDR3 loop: CASSLGEGFGRGYTF. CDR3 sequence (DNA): TGTGCCAGCAGCTTAGGGGAAGGGTTCGGCCGGGGCTACACCTTC.

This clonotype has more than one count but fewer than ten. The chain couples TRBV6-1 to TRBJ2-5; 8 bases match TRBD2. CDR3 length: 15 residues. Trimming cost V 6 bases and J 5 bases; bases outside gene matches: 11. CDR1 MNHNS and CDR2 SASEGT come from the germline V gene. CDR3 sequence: CASRGEMIAGETQYF. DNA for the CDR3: TGTGCCAGCAGAGGGGAGATGATAGCGGGGGAGACCCAGTACTTC.

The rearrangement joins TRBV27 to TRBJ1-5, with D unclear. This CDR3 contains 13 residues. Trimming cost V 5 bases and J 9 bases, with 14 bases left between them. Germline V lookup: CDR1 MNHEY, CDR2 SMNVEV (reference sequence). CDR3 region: CASSRGHISPQHF. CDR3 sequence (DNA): TGTGCCAGCAGTCGAGGGCACATTTCGCCCCAGCATTTT.

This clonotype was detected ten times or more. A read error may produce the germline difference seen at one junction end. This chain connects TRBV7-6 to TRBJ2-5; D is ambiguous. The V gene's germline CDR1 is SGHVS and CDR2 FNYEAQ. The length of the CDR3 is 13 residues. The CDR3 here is CASSLVLQETQYF. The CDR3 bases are TGTGCCAGCAGTTTAGTCCTGCAAGAGACCCAGTACTTC.

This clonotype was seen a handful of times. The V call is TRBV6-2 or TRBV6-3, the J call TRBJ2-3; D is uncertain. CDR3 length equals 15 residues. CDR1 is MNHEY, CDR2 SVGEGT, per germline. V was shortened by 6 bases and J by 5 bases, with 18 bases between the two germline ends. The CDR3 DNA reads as TGTGCCAGCAGCCCTTTTATGGGGTACGAAGATACGCAGTATTTT. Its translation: CASSPFMGYEDTQYF.

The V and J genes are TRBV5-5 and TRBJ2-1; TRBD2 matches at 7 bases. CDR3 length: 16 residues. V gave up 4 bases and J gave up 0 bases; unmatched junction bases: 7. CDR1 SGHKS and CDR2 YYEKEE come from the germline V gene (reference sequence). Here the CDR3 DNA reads TGTGCCAGCAGCCTCAGCGGGGATAGCTCCTACAATGAGCAGTTCTTC. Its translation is CASSLSGDSSYNEQFF.

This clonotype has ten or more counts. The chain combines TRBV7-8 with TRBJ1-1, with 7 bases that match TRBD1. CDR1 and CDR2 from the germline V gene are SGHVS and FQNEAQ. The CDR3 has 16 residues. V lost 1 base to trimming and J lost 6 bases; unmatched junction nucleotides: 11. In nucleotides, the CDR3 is TGTGCCAGCAGCTTAGACGGCAGGGGGAATCTGGCTGAAGCTTTCTTT. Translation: CASSLDGRGNLAEAFF.

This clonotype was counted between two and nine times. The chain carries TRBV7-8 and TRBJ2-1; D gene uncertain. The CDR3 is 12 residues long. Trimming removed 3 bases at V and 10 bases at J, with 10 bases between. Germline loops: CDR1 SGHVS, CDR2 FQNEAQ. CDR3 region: CASSFLQGEQFF. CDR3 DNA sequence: TGTGCCAGCAGCTTTCTCCAAGGGGAGCAGTTCTTC.

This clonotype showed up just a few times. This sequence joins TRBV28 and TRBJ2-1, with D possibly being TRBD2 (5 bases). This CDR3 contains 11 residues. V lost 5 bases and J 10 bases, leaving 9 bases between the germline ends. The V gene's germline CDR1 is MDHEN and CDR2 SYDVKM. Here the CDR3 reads CASSPLAEQFF. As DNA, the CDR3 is TGTGCCAGCAGTCCGCTAGCAGAGCAGTTCTTC.

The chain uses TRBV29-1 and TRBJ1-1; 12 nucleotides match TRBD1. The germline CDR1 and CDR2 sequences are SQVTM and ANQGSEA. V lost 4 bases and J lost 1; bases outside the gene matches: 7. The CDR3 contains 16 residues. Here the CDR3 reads CSVGDRGREGNTEAFF. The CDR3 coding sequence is TGCAGCGTTGGGGACAGGGGGCGCGAGGGGAACACTGAAGCTTTCTTT.

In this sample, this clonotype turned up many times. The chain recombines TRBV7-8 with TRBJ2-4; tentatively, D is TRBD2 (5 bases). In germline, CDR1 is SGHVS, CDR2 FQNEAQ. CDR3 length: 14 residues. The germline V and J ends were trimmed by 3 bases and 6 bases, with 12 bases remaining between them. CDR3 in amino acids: CASSLEDGINIQYF. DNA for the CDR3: TGTGCCAGCAGCTTGGAGGACGGGATAAACATTCAGTACTTC.